This entry describes one T cell receptor beta chain. The specificity of this receptor is unknown. No base quality information exists; no much larger clone differs at one position. The CDR1 and CDR2 encoded by the germline V gene are LGHNA and YSLEER. Germline trimming amounts to 3 bases on V and 7 bases on J, with 14 as the count of junction bases outside the gene matches. From its cysteine to its phenylalanine, the CDR3 spans 20 amino acids. The only DNA kept is the CDR3, 60 bases in frame from the first base. These data originate in a study of cytomegalovirus exposure and HLA in healthy donors (dated by TCRdb to the late 2010s). With respect to the entire study: According to an earlier analysis of 587 of the donors, some 180 million T cells yielded 117 million unique TCR beta sequences and approximately 300 Gb of sequence data. Around 300 gigabases of sequencing data and approximately 93 million unique TCR sequences were included in an early release covering about 620 HLA-typed donors. Among the approximately 420 genotyped donors, under 90% belonged to the genetic ancestry cluster associated with self-reported Caucasian donors. The study was designed to test whether signatures of past pathogen exposure could be identified by cataloging public T cell receptors. The T cell repertoires of roughly 660 subjects were profiled by immunosequencing and related to cytomegalovirus serostatus. A separate validation cohort of 90 to 150 different subjects was used in addition to the roughly 700-subject first cohort. The study combined high-throughput TCR immunosequencing, statistical association of individual TCRs with disease status, and machine learning to predict cytomegalovirus infection status. A later analysis re-examined previously published TCR beta repertoires from just over 650 donors and added high-resolution HLA genotyping to investigate patterns of TCR occurrence. The later analysis used no new phenotypic data to find candidate immune exposures, relying instead on TCR beta sequences and their occurrence across donors. To decide whether each TCR beta V gene segment behaved as functional or pseudogenic, an earlier analysis of approximately 600 of the donors relied on high-throughput TCR beta sequencing. Donor age, sex, ethnicity and CMV serostatus were compiled together with the repertoire data. In a later genetic analysis, genome-wide SNP genotypes for about 55% of the roughly 670 donors were used, and that subset was treated as a discovery cohort. All discovery cohort repertoires had been generated using a single sequencing platform. HLA typing included class I and class II loci at four-digit resolution. Typing coverage varied by locus: about 620-630 donors for A, B, C, DRB1 and DQB1; under 550 for DQA1; over 600 for DPA1; some 470 for DPB1. About five DR-DQ haplotypes were handled as single units for association and clustering because linkage in the cohort was strong. Across around 400 genotyped donors of the cohort, an average of about 220,000 unique TCR beta nucleotide sequences per donor were sequenced, and 15% to 20% of those sequences were non-productive.

Library generation was performed with the immunoSEQ multiplex PCR assay. For the multiplex PCR, a mixture combining 60 forward primers for TCR Vbeta segments and 13 reverse primers for TCR Jbeta segments was used. Amplification of the CDR3 region of rearranged TCR beta genes was performed with a multiplex PCR assay on genomic DNA. On the Illumina HiSeq System, the amplified TCR beta libraries were sequenced as 87-base-pair reads. The authors' pipeline ran thus. A later analysis tallied approximately 87 million unique TCR beta chains across the approximately 670 repertoires, and 10 million to 11 million of those chains were shared by two or more donors. To remove PCR and sequencing errors, raw reads were error-corrected and collapsed into unique sequences using a nearest-neighbor algorithm that merged closely related sequences. CDR3 sequences were aligned to IMGT reference sequences to assign V, D and J gene segments. For a sequence to be retained, a match of at least six nucleotides to both a V gene segment and a J gene segment was required. A rearrangement counted as productive if the CDR3 had no stop codons and remained in frame with V and J, and every other rearrangement counted as non-productive. Following IMGT convention, CDR3 was defined as the stretch from the second conserved V-encoded cysteine to the conserved J-encoded phenylalanine. The earlier analysis of about 610 of the donors excluded sequences that lacked an unambiguous match to a single V gene segment. In an earlier analysis of 587 of the donors, V segments were called functional above 56.7% productive rearrangements and were called segregating when the between-donor standard deviation exceeded 5%. A statistical classification framework was built for diagnosing cytomegalovirus status from the catalog of TCR beta chain sequences. A later analysis assigned V and J genes by comparing TCR nucleotide sequences with IMGT/GENE-DB human TR gene sequences. In a later analysis, CDR3 sequences and most-parsimonious VDJ recombination scenarios were assigned using the TCRdist pipeline. In a later analysis, every TCR beta chain was defined by the combination of its CDR3 amino acid sequence and its V-gene family, and reads without a unique V-gene family were dropped. To address suspected cross-contamination and a sequencing artifact, a later analysis removed several hundred highly shared, low-generation-probability nucleotide sequences. In a later analysis, a clonal expansion index for each public chain was calculated from normalized within-repertoire ranks of inferred template counts. In a later analysis, generation probabilities were computed using a VDJ recombination model fitted to out-of-frame rearrangements, and the results were checked against IGoR. A later analysis scored TCR-TCR, TCR-HLA and TCR-CMV co-occurrence with hypergeometric tests, applying a repertoire-size bias correction to TCR pairs. A later analysis estimated false discovery rates by permuting HLA or CMV assignments 20 times. A later analysis grouped co-occurring TCRs with DBSCAN, adding TCRdist sequence similarity when clustering within HLA-allele-positive subsets. Co-occurrence clustering excluded repertoires with fewer than 30,000 or more than 120,000 public chains, plus five with anomalous nucleotide sharing. The source is immuneACCESS, and TCRdb retained only in-frame sequences with V and J called. Part of the clones is not carried over; for the studies checked, unresolved V genes explain less than half of this, and the remainder is unexplained. V and J calls and clone size are as listed in that table; D and trimming were resolved from the DNA. The sample contains approximately 190,000 clones, more than 75% of them found a single time. Together, the top ten hold 12% to 15% of the sample.

The study at large found these results: According to a later genetic analysis, donors in an Asian-associated ancestry cluster had fewer N-insertions in productive TCRs than the approximately 650-donor mean. In an earlier analysis of over 550 of the donors, most TCR beta V segments were observed in productive rearrangements about 87% or about 30% of the time, broadly matching IMGT annotations. The only immune exposure information available for the cohort was CMV serostatus. In vitro tests confirmed that three of the cytomegalovirus-associated TCR beta chains recognize cytomegalovirus antigens. The presence/absence analyses assumed that sequencing depth was roughly uniform across donors, and that assumption may not be true. A further reported finding was that TCR beta sequences accurately predicted the HLA-A and HLA-B alleles for most subjects in the first cohort. A later analysis found that HLA-associated TCR beta chains were more clonally expanded and had lower generation probabilities than equally common non-associated chains. The classifier was reported to diagnose cytomegalovirus status with high specificity and sensitivity in both the original and validation cohorts. A cluster of highly shared sequence variants was judged likely to represent a technical artifact of the sequencing pipeline. Over 15 rarely observed V segments, including chromosome 9 orphons, were excluded from the earlier analysis of about 610 of the donors because counts were too low. Correlated functional status among segregating V segments might reflect linkage disequilibrium, but an unknown experimental factor could not be ruled out. Assigning TCR associations to individual alleles was difficult when HLA alleles, especially DR and DQ, strongly co-occurred. Some IMGT-functional V segments, including TRBV6-2 and TRBV6-3, could not be distinguished by the 87-base-pair reads and were therefore excluded. According to the authors, the approach could potentially be generalized to other disease states and immunological phenotypes. Most CMV-associated TCR beta chains appeared to be HLA-restricted in a later analysis, and the HLA associations seemed to be driven largely by CMV exposure. Most TCR sequences were seen in very few donors, while some public TCRs were found in many individuals. At a false discovery rate of 0.05, a later analysis linked fewer than 20,000 TCR beta sequences to specific HLA alleles. V-gene and J-gene trimming of TCR beta chains was associated with a missense DCLRE1C variant in a later genetic analysis, and the association was replicated in an independent cohort. A later analysis found that TCR association rates varied across HLA loci, with DRB1 alleles showing the most associated TCRs and HLA-C alleles the fewest. A total of 150 or so TCR beta chains were listed by the study as associated with cytomegalovirus. Because HLA typing was unavailable for some donors at each locus, only the typed subset was used in association tests. According to a later analysis, parvovirus B19, influenza, CMV and Epstein-Barr virus appeared linked to several top co-occurrence clusters. The cohort was sequenced for TCR beta chains only, and without alpha or paired-chain data the features that could be detected were limited.

The cohort comprised around 690 healthy bone marrow donors. Cohort members were all nominally healthy when sampled, although unrecorded immune exposures were likely present. The donor was CMV seropositive and belonged to the group of 250 to 300 seropositive cohort members. A peripheral blood sample was provided by each donor, and peripheral blood mononuclear cells were used for TCR beta sequencing. Genomic DNA was extracted from the blood cell samples with the Qiagen DNeasy Blood Extraction Kit. This sequence originates from a woman aged 25-40 years in good health and CMV-seropositive. In this chain, TRBV4-3 is recombined with TRBJ2-2; TRBD2 matches 16 bases in the middle. Sequences were obtained from PBMCs. Here is the DNA: TGCGCCAGCAGCCAGTCCGCCGGGACTAGCGGGAGGGCCCGCGGCGGGGAGCTGTTTTTT. The encoded protein is CASSQSAGTSGRARGGELFF.